Following are 19 T cell receptor beta chains from one sample sequenced in a study of cytomegalovirus exposure and HLA in healthy donors. PCR used 60 Vbeta primers and 13 Jbeta primers. This table comes from immunoSEQ multiplex PCR, and its TCRdb copy is limited to in-frame clones, with some not included. The sample lists some 140,000 clones, more than 60% seen once, with over 8.5% in the top ten. Sequencing was carried out using PBMCs. These receptors came from a woman in her 50s in good health and CMV-seropositive.

The chain has TRBV10-3 and TRBJ1-5, with unresolved D. V was pared by 11 bases and J by 5 bases, with 25 bases between. CDR1 ENHRY and CDR2 SYGVKD come from the germline V gene. This CDR3 is built from 16 residues. The CDR3 is CAPRSGVGTGYQPQHF. The CDR3 nucleotides are TGTGCCCCCCGCTCGGGAGTCGGCACGGGATATCAGCCCCAGCATTTT.

The chain has TRBV18 and TRBJ1-2; D is possibly TRBD1 (5 bases). Germline V lookup: CDR1 KGHSH, CDR2 LQKENI. This CDR3 region has 12 residues. Trimming stripped 5 bases from V and 4 bases from J, with 8 bases between. CDR3 coding DNA: TGTGCCAGCTCAGAAGACAGCTATGGCTACACCTTC. Amino acid sequence: CASSEDSYGYTF.

The rearrangement joins TRBV5-5 to TRBJ1-3; D call uncertain. V lost 0 bases, J lost 4 bases, and 11 bases lay in between. Looked up from germline, CDR1 is SGHKS and CDR2 is YYEKEE (reference sequence). This CDR3 spans 15 amino acids. The CDR3 bases are TGTGCCAGCAGCTTGGTAACATTCACAGGAAACACCATATATTTT. Protein product: CASSLVTFTGNTIYF.

This clone was recorded once. This chain joins TRBV30 and TRBJ1-2, with D tentatively TRBD1 (5 bases). CDR3 length: 14 amino acids. Germline-derived CDR1 and CDR2 are GTSNPN and SVGIG (reference sequence). Between the trimmed V and J ends, which lost 2 bases and 5 bases, there was a span of 15 bases. Here the CDR3 reads CAWSPGRVNYGYTF. The CDR3 DNA reads TGTGCCTGGAGTCCCGGCAGGGTAAATTATGGCTACACCTTC. Supplemented by reference TRBV30 and TRBJ1-2, the full variable domain reads SQTIHQWPATLVQPVGSPLSLECTVEGTSNPNLYWYRQAAGRGLQLLFYSVGIGQISSEVPQNLSASRPQDRQFILSSKKLLLSDSGFYLCAWSPGRVNYGYTFGSGTRLTVV.

This chain joins TRBV28 and TRBJ1-6; D is perhaps TRBD1 (6 bases). V lost 6 bases and J lost 10, with 13 bases in between. The CDR3 contains 13 residues. Per germline, CDR1 MDHEN and CDR2 SYDVKM. DNA for the CDR3: TGTGCCAGCAGAGGGATGGACAGATCACCCCTCCACTTT. Protein product: CASRGMDRSPLHF.

The V call is TRBV19, the J call TRBJ1-6; D perhaps matches TRBD1 (5 bases). The V gene lost 7 bases and the J gene lost 7 bases, with 23 bases spanning the gap. The germline V gene has CDR1 LNHDA and CDR2 SQIVND (reference sequence). CDR3 length: 17 residues. CDR3 bases: TGTGCCAGTACCCCACGGACGGGGGGACGGGCGAATTCACCCCTCCACTTT. It encodes CASTPRTGGRANSPLHF.

The genes are TRBV5-6 and TRBJ2-1; 7 nucleotides line up with TRBD1. Germline CDR1 reads SGHDT; CDR2 reads YYEEEE. After removal of 4 bases from V and 11 bases from J, the junction contained 15 bases not matched to a gene. This CDR3 comprises 15 residues. CDR3: CASSLVRGSGNQQFF. CDR3 DNA: TGTGCCAGCAGCCTAGTCAGGGGGTCGGGGAATCAGCAGTTCTTC.

The rearrangement uses TRBV7-3 and TRBJ2-5; TRBD1 matches at 9 bases. The CDR3 consists of 15 residues. With V trimmed by 0 bases and J by 4 bases, 3 bases remained unmatched. The V gene's germline CDR1 is SGHTA and CDR2 FQGTGA. The CDR3 sequence: CASSLTNRGRETQYF. CDR3 nucleotide sequence: TGTGCCAGCAGCTTAACGAACAGGGGGCGAGAGACCCAGTACTTC.

The rearrangement uses TRBV10-3 and TRBJ1-2, with 7 bases aligning to TRBD1. Germline V gene data show CDR1 as ENHRY and CDR2 as SYGVKD. This CDR3 region has 19 residues. The J segment lost 1 base and the V segment lost 5 bases, leaving 19 bases of the junction unmatched. The CDR3 reads CAISSPSQQGVSLNYGYTF. The CDR3 nucleotides read TGTGCCATCAGTTCTCCATCCCAGCAGGGGGTTTCCCTTAACTATGGCTACACCTTC.

This chain joins TRBV10-3 and TRBJ2-5, with 14 positions matching TRBD2. The CDR3 has 17 residues. Germline V gene lookup returns CDR1 ENHRY and CDR2 SYGVKD. Trimming took 3 bases from V and 4 from J; bases not matched to a gene: 7. This CDR3 is CAISDSRLAGGRETQYF. CDR3 bases: TGTGCCATCAGTGACTCCCGACTAGCGGGGGGGCGAGAGACCCAGTACTTC.

The rearrangement uses TRBV6-5 and TRBJ1-1; D is ambiguous. With 0 bases removed from V and 5 bases from J, the gap between germline ends came to 7 bases. The CDR3 covers 13 residues. Germline V lookup: CDR1 MNHEY, CDR2 SVGAGI. DNA for the CDR3: TGTGCCAGCAGTTACTCGGGGAGGACTGAAGCTTTCTTT. Protein: CASSYSGRTEAFF.

V is TRBV6-4 and J is TRBJ2-1; D might be TRBD2 (6 bases). CDR1 and CDR2 (germline): MRHNA, SNTAGT. The V gene lost 5 bases and the J gene lost 9 bases, with 14 bases spanning the gap. This CDR3 is 13 amino acids long. The CDR3 loop is CASSKRARGEQFF. The CDR3 DNA is TGTGCCAGCAGTAAGCGGGCTAGAGGTGAGCAGTTCTTC.

The chain is built from TRBV14 and TRBJ1-2, with TRBD1 as a possible D gene (6 bases). Germline V CDR1 and CDR2: SGHDN, FVKESK. V lost 4 bases and J 6 bases, leaving 18 bases between the germline ends. CDR3 length: 15 amino acids. The CDR3 DNA follows: TGTGCCAGCAGCCGGAATATAGGGGGGGATCATGGCTACACCTTC. Translating it yields CASSRNIGGDHGYTF.

This chain joins TRBV14 and TRBJ1-6; D is possibly TRBD1 (6 bases). The V and J ends lost 1 base and 3 bases respectively, with 13 bases between them. The CDR3 sequence is 17 residues long. Germline V CDR1 and CDR2: SGHDN, FVKESK. The CDR3 bases are TGTGCCAGCAGCCAAGGAAGAGGGGGAATCTATAATTCACCCCTCCACTTT. Translating it yields CASSQGRGGIYNSPLHF. The full variable domain, its missing parts supplied by reference TRBV14 and TRBJ1-6, is EAGVTQFPSHSVIEKGQTVTLRCDPISGHDNLYWYRRVMGKEIKFLLHFVKESKQDESGMPNNRFLAERTGGTYSTLKVQPAELEDSGVYFCASSQGRGGIYNSPLHFGNGTRLTVT.

This clone was detected only a few times. The chain has TRBV5-6 and TRBJ2-1, with 11 nucleotides matching TRBD2. The V gene end was trimmed by 5 bases and the J gene end by 0 bases; junction bases not matched to a gene: 1. Germline values: CDR1 SGHDT, CDR2 YYEEEE. This CDR3 contains 15 residues. CDR3 DNA: TGTGCCAGCAGTACTAGCGGGGGCTCCTACAATGAGCAGTTCTTC. It codes for CASSTSGGSYNEQFF.

The V and J genes are TRBV19 and TRBJ2-1, with TRBD2 identical over 11 bases. The CDR3 is 16 residues long. Trimming cost V 5 bases and J 3 bases; bases outside gene matches: 6. Germline CDR1 reads LNHDA; CDR2 reads SQIVND (reference sequence). This chain's CDR3 is CASSYSGGALYNEQFF. The CDR3 nucleotides are TGTGCCAGTAGTTATAGCGGGGGGGCCCTCTACAATGAGCAGTTCTTC.

The chain combines TRBV25-1 with TRBJ2-5; D might be TRBD1 (5 bases). This CDR3 is built from 13 residues. The V gene's germline CDR1 is MGHDK and CDR2 SYGVNS. Trimming removed 8 bases from V and 2 bases from J, with 12 bases in between. The CDR3 protein is CASPPDSQETQYF. CDR3 DNA sequence: TGTGCCAGCCCTCCCGACAGTCAAGAGACCCAGTACTTC.

The chain carries TRBV7-3 and TRBJ1-2; maybe TRBD1 (5 bases). V was shortened by 3 bases and J by 2 bases, with 7 bases between the two germline ends. Looked up from germline, CDR1 is SGHTA and CDR2 is FQGTGA. The length of the CDR3 is 13 residues. The CDR3 DNA is TGTGCCAGCAGCTTGACAGTCAACTATGGCTACACCTTC. Translated: CASSLTVNYGYTF.

The DNA for the CDR3 is TGTGCCAGCAGCCCGGGCTCGGGACAAGCCTACGAGCAGTACTTC. It translates to CASSPGSGQAYEQYF. The V and J genes are TRBV5-4 and TRBJ2-5, with D maybe TRBD1 (6 bases). The J call is doubtful: the DNA matches TRBJ2-7 better. Germline CDR1 reads SGHNT; CDR2 reads YYREEE (reference sequence). CDR3 length: 15 amino acids.